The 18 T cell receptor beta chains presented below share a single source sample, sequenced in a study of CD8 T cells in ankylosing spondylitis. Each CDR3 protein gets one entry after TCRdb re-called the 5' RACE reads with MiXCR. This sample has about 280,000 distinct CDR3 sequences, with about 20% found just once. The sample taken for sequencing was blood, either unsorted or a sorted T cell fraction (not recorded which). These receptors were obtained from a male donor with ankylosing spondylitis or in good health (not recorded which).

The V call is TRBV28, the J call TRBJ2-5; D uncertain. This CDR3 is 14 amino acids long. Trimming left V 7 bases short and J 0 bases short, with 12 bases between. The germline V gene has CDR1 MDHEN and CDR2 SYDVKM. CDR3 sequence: CASIGYPYQETQYF. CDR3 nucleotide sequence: TGTGCCAGCATCGGATACCCATACCAAGAGACCCAGTACTTC.

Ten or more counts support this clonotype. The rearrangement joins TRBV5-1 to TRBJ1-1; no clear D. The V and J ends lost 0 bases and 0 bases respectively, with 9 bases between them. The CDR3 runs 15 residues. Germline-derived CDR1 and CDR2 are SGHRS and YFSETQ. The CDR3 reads CASSLDPALNTEAFF. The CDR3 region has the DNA TGCGCCAGCAGCTTGGACCCCGCTTTGAACACTGAAGCTTTCTTT.

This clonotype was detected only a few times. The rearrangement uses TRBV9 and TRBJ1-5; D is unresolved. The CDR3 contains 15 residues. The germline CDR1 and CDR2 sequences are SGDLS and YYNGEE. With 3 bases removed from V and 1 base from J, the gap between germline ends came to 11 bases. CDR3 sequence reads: CASSDSGRSNQPQHF. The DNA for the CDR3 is TGTGCCAGCAGCGATTCAGGTAGGAGCAATCAGCCCCAGCATTTT.

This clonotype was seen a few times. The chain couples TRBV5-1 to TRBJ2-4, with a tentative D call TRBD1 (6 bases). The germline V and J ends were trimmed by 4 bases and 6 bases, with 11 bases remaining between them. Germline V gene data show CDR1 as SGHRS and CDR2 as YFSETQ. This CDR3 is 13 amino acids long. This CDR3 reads CASSPDSGNIQYF. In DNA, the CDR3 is TGCGCCAGCAGCCCGGACAGTGGAAACATTCAGTACTTC.

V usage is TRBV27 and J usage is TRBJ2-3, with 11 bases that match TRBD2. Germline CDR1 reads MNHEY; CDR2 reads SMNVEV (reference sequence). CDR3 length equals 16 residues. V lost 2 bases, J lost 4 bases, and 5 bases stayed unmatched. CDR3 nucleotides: TGTGCCAGCAGTTTAGAGGCTAGCGGGAGGTCAGATACGCAGTATTTT. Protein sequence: CASSLEASGRSDTQYF.

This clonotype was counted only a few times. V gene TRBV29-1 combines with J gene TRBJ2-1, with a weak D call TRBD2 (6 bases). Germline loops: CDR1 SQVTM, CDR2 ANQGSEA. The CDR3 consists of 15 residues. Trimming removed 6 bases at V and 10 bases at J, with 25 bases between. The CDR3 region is CSVPTSGGIQREQFF. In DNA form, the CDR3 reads TGCAGCGTCCCTACTAGTGGAGGGATACAAAGGGAGCAGTTCTTC.

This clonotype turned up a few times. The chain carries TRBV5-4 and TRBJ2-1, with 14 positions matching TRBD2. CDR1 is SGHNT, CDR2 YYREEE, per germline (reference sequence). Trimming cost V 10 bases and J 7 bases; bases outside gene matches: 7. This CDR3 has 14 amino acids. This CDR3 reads CAGGLAGGGNEQFF. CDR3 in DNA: TGTGCCGGTGGACTAGCGGGAGGAGGGAATGAGCAGTTCTTC.

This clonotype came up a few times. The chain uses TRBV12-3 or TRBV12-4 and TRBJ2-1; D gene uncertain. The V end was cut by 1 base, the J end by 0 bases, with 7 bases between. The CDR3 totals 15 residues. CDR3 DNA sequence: TGTGCCAGCAGTTTAGATCCTCGCTCCTACAATGAGCAGTTCTTC. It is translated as CASSLDPRSYNEQFF.

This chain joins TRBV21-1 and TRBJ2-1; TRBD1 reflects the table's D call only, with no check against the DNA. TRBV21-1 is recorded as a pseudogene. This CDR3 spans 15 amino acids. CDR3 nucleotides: TGTGCCAGCAGCCCCCCAGTAACGAGGTACAATGAGCAGTTCTTC. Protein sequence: CASSPPVTRYNEQFF.

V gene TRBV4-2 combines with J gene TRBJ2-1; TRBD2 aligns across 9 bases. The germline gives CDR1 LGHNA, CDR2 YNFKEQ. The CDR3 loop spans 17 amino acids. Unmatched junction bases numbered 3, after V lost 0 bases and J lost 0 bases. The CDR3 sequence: CASSQDEAGGSYNEQFF. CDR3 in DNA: TGTGCCAGCAGCCAAGATGAAGCGGGGGGCTCCTACAATGAGCAGTTCTTC.

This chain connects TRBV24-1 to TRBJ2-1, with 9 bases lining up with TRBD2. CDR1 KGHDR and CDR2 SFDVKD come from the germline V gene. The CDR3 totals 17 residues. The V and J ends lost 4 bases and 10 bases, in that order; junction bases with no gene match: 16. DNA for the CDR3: TGTGCCACCAGTGACCGACCGGGACTAGCTCCTCGTGGGGAGCAGTTCTTC. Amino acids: CATSDRPGLAPRGEQFF.

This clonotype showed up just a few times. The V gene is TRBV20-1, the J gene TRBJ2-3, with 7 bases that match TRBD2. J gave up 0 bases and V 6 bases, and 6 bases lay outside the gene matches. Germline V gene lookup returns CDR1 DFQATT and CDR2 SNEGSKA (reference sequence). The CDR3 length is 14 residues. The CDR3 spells CSAPTSLSTDTQYF. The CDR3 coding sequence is TGCAGTGCCCCGACTAGCCTTAGCACAGATACGCAGTATTTT.

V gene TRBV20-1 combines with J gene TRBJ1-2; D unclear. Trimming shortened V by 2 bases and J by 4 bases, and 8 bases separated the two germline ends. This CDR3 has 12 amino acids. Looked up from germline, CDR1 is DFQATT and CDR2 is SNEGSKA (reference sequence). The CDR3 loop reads CSARMEPYGYTF. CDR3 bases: TGCAGTGCTAGAATGGAACCCTATGGCTACACCTTC.

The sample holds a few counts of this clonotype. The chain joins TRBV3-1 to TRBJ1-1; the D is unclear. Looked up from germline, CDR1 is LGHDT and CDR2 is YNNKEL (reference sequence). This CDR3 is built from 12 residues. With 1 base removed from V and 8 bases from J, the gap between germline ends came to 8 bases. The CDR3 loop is CASSQADAEAFF. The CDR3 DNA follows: TGTGCCAGCAGCCAAGCGGACGCGGAAGCTTTCTTT.

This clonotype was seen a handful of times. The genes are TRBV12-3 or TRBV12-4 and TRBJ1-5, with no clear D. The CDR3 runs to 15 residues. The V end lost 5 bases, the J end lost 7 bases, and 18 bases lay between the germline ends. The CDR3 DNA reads TGTGCCAGCAGTCTAGGAAGGGCCCCCTACCAGCCCCAGCATTTT. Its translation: CASSLGRAPYQPQHF.

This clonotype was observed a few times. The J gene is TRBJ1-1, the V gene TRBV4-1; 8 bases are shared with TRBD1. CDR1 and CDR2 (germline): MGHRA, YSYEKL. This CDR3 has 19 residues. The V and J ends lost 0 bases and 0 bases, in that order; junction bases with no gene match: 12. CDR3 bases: TGCGCCAGCAGCCAAGAATCGGACAGGGCGGATCGAATGAACACTGAAGCTTTCTTT. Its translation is CASSQESDRADRMNTEAFF.

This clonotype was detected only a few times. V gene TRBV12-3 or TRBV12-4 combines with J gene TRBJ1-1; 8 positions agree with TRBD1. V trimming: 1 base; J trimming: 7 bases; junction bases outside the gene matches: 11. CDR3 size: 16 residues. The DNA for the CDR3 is TGTGCCAGCAGTTTAGTAAGGACAGGGAGGAAGGATGAAGCTTTCTTT. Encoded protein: CASSLVRTGRKDEAFF.

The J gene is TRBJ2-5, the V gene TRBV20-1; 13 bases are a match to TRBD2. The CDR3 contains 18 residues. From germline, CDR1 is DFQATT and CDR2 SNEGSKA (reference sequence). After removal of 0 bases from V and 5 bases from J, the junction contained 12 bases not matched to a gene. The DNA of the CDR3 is TGCAGTGCTAGAGATGCCGTCACTAGCGGGAGGGCCGGGGAGACCCAGTACTTC. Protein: CSARDAVTSGRAGETQYF.